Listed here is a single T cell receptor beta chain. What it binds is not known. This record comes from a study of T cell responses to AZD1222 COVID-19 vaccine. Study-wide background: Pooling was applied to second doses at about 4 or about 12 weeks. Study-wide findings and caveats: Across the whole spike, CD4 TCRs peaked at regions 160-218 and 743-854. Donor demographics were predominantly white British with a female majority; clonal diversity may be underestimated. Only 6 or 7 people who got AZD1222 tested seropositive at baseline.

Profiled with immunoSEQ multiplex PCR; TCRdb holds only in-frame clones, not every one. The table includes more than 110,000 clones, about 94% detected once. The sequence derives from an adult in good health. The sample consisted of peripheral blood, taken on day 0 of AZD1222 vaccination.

The DNA of the CDR3 is TGTGCCAGTAGCCTTCAAAGCTATGGCTACACCTTC. This translates into CASSLQSYGYTF. The rearrangement joins TRBV19 to TRBJ1-2; D unresolved. The V end lost 6 bases, the J end lost 4 bases, and 9 bases lay between the germline ends. The germline gives CDR1 LNHDA, CDR2 SQIVND (reference sequence). CDR3 length equals 12 residues.